This entry is about one TCR beta chain. These data come from a study of OX40 agonist ivuxolimab in advanced cancers. The repertoire was sequenced with immunoSEQ multiplex PCR; TCRdb's copy has only in-frame clones and lacks some. The sample lists 65,000 to 100,000 clones; around 90% were seen once. Here the sequenced sample was CD4+ or CD8+ T cells sorted from blood, taken in a trial of the OX40 agonist ivuxolimab. The sequence was collected from an adult with an advanced solid tumor such as melanoma, head and neck, liver or kidney cancer.

The CDR3 reads CASSRTAEKNTEAFF. CDR3 bases: TGTGCCAGTAGTAGGACAGCGGAAAAGAACACTGAAGCTTTCTTT. The chain employs TRBV19 and TRBJ1-1; maybe TRBD1 (6 bases). CDR3 length: 15 amino acids. From germline, CDR1 is LNHDA and CDR2 SQIVND (reference sequence). V was clipped by 4 bases and J by 1 base, with 13 bases between them.